This passage covers 3 T cell receptor beta chains from one sample sequenced in a study of blood T cell repertoires in COVID-19 (dated by TCRdb to 2020 to 2021). Receptors were amplified or captured by the immunoSEQ multiplex PCR assay. TCRdb re-hosts the immuneACCESS table, in-frame sequences only. Its copies lack some clones; in the studies checked, an unresolved V gene accounts for under half of them, and the cause for the rest is not known. The sample includes 45,000 to 50,000 clones, with 70% to 90% observed a single time. Roughly a third of the sample is in the top ten clones. Source material: peripheral blood. Every receptor here comes from a woman older than 75 with COVID-19, enrolled during active disease.

The chain couples TRBV18 to TRBJ2-7, with D possibly matching TRBD2 (6 bases). Germline V CDR1 and CDR2: KGHSH, LQKENI. Trimming stripped 3 bases from V and 0 bases from J, with 6 bases between. The CDR3 sequence is 13 residues long. The CDR3 here is CASSPGGSYEQYF. Here the CDR3 DNA reads TGTGCCAGCTCACCGGGGGGCTCCTACGAGCAGTACTTC. The variable domain in full, completed from reference TRBV18 and TRBJ2-7, reads NAGVMQNPRHLVRRRGQEARLRCSPMKGHSHVYWYRQLPEEGLKFMVYLQKENIIDESGMPKERFSAEFPKEGPSILRIQQVVRGDSAAYFCASSPGGSYEQYFGPGTRLTVT.

The chain employs TRBV5-5 and TRBJ2-1; 11 bases map to TRBD1. V trimming: 4 bases; J trimming: 2 bases; junction bases outside the gene matches: 2. The CDR3 consists of 15 residues. Germline CDR1 reads SGHKS; CDR2 reads YYEKEE (reference sequence). The CDR3 is CASSPGQGAYNEQFF. For the CDR3, the DNA is TGTGCCAGCAGCCCGGGACAGGGGGCCTACAATGAGCAGTTCTTC.

The V gene is TRBV19, the J gene TRBJ2-3; 7 bases fit TRBD1. The V gene end was trimmed by 4 bases and the J gene end by 7 bases; junction bases not matched to a gene: 5. The germline gives CDR1 LNHDA, CDR2 SQIVND (reference sequence). The CDR3 has 13 amino acids. The CDR3 sequence: CASSTRDRNTQYF. DNA of the CDR3: TGTGCCAGTAGTACCCGGGACAGAAATACGCAGTATTTT.